The source of this T cell receptor beta chain is a study of T cells in Graves' hyperthyroidism and ophthalmopathy. Trimming removed 7 bases from V and 0 bases from J; junction bases left unmatched: 5. This CDR3 contains 15 residues. This clonotype came up many times. It was RNA transcripts that yielded the amplified TCR beta CDR3 regions. The HTBI set primed first-round TCR CDR3 RT-PCR. Using its own MiXCR run on the multiplex PCR reads, TCRdb lists one record per CDR3 protein. The profile covers some 300,000 distinct CDR3 sequences, with around 17% appearing a single time and roughly 33% taken by the ten largest. The study enrolled patients aged 18 to 65 with newly diagnosed hyperthyroidism of under 2 months' duration. Patients with uncontrolled infections, other autoimmune diseases, pregnancy or lactation were excluded. Each diagnosis was grounded in clinical symptoms, serum thyroxine and TRAb, thyroid ultrasound, and orbital computed tomography. Isolation of PBMCs was performed on 8.5 to 10 ml fresh peripheral blood.

The V call is TRBV12-3 or TRBV12-4, the J call TRBJ2-2, with 7 bases lining up with TRBD1. This sequence originates from a man aged 25 to 45 with Graves' hyperthyroidism. What was sequenced was blood. CDR3 loop: CASNLRGTNTGELFF. Written as DNA, the CDR3 is TGTGCCAGCAACCTCAGGGGGACGAACACCGGGGAGCTGTTTTTT.